This is a list of T cell receptor beta chains from one sample in a study of blood T cells in healthy people across ages. TCRdb called the 5' RACE reads again in MiXCR, with one record for every CDR3 protein. The data contain about 690,000 distinct CDR3 sequences, 35% to 50% of them singletons. Sequencing was carried out using blood. These receptors originate from an elderly man in good health. Both conserved end residues are part of each CDR3. D genes are given only for firm matches. Not all rows give a size; the values are once, few, many and, for expanded clones, a class.

d_call,clone_size,j_call,v_call,cdr3_aa,cdr3_nt
TRBD2,.,TRBJ2-1,TRBV6-1,CASSEAWRERYNEQFF,TGTGCCAGCAGTGAAGCGTGGCGGGAGAGGTACAATGAGCAGTTCTTC
.,.,TRBJ1-1,TRBV4-2,CASSQPGLANTEAFF,TGTGCCAGCAGCCAACCGGGACTCGCGAACACTGAAGCTTTCTTT
.,.,TRBJ2-3,TRBV3-1,CASSQPGRTDTQYF,TGTGCCAGCAGCCAGCCGGGGCGGACAGATACGCAGTATTTT
.,once,TRBJ1-1,TRBV10-3,CAISESTVNTEAFF,TGTGCCATCAGTGAATCGACAGTGAACACTGAAGCTTTCTTT
.,.,TRBJ2-1,TRBV29-1,CSPCWGDEQFF,TGCAGCCCTTGTTGGGGCGATGAGCAGTTCTTC
.,.,TRBJ1-5,TRBV6-2/TRBV6-3,CASSYSMAQPQHF,TGTGCCAGCAGTTACTCTATGGCGCAGCCCCAGCATTTT
TRBD1,.,TRBJ2-7,TRBV7-2,CASSTGTGFEQYF,TGTGCCAGCAGCACCGGGACAGGTTTCGAGCAGTACTTC
TRBD1,many,TRBJ2-3,TRBV6-1,CASKRTGGTDTQYF,TGTGCCAGCAAGCGGACAGGGGGCACAGATACGCAGTATTTT
TRBD2,.,TRBJ2-2,TRBV6-1,CASRESAGGRNTGELFF,TGTGCCAGCAGGGAATCAGCGGGGGGTCGGAACACCGGGGAGCTGTTTTTT
TRBD1,many,TRBJ2-5,TRBV12-3/TRBV12-4,CASTRNTGQGETQYF,TGTGCCAGCACCAGAAATACGGGACAGGGCGAGACCCAGTACTTC
.,.,TRBJ2-3,TRBV7-2,CASTHPGGPDTQYF,TGTGCCAGCACCCACCCCGGGGGCCCAGATACGCAGTATTTT
.,.,TRBJ1-5,TRBV6-2/TRBV6-3,CASSPGSQPQHF,TGTGCCAGCAGTCCCGGTAGTCAGCCCCAGCATTTT
.,few,TRBJ2-1,TRBV20-1,CSANKRQGSYNEQFF,TGCAGTGCTAATAAGAGGCAGGGTTCCTACAATGAGCAGTTCTTC
TRBD1,.,TRBJ1-5,TRBV20-1,CSARVGTGGYQPQHF,TGCAGTGCTAGAGTCGGCACAGGGGGCTATCAGCCCCAGCATTTT
TRBD2,few,TRBJ2-2,TRBV7-2,CASSLAGGANTGELFF,TGTGCCAGCAGCTTAGCGGGGGGGGCGAACACCGGGGAGCTGTTTTTT
.,few,TRBJ2-5,TRBV18,CASSPTNIGETQYF,TGTGCCAGCTCACCAACGAACATAGGAGAGACCCAGTACTTC
TRBD2,.,TRBJ2-1,TRBV20-1,CSAGTSGRLAWGYEQFF,TGCAGTGCGGGGACTAGCGGGAGGCTCGCTTGGGGCTATGAGCAGTTCTTC
TRBD1,few,TRBJ2-1,TRBV7-9,CASSFQGTGRDNEQFF,TGTGCCAGCAGCTTTCAAGGGACAGGGAGGGACAATGAGCAGTTCTTC
.,.,TRBJ2-7,TRBV5-1,CASSLARGIVYEQYF,TGCGCCAGCAGCTTGGCCAGGGGAATCGTCTACGAGCAGTACTTC
TRBD1,.,TRBJ2-3,TRBV9,CASSAGGQGAADTQYF,TGTGCCAGCAGCGCGGGGGGACAGGGGGCAGCAGATACGCAGTATTTT
TRBD2,.,TRBJ2-1,TRBV4-1,CASSQLGRTSGRWSYNEQFF,TGCGCCAGCAGCCAATTGGGGCGGACTAGCGGGAGGTGGTCCTACAATGAGCAGTTCTTC
.,many,TRBJ1-1,TRBV18,CASSPREETEAFF,TGTGCCAGCTCACCGAGGGAAGAGACTGAAGCTTTCTTT
.,.,TRBJ2-5,TRBV19,CASSFQRQETQYF,TGTGCCAGTAGTTTCCAAAGACAAGAGACCCAGTACTTC
.,once,TRBJ2-7,TRBV6-2/TRBV6-3,CASSGALGYEQYF,TGTGCCAGCAGTGGAGCCCTAGGTTACGAGCAGTACTTC
.,.,TRBJ1-2,TRBV3-1,CASSQVRRGYTF,TGTGCCAGCAGCCAAGTCCGGCGGGGCTACACCTTC
.,.,TRBJ2-7,TRBV10-1,CASRDGLGEQYF,TGCGCCAGCAGGGACGGCCTCGGCGAGCAGTACTTC
.,.,TRBJ1-2,TRBV6-1,CASSEGMPSYGYTF,TGTGCCAGCAGTGAAGGAATGCCGAGCTATGGCTACACCTTC
.,.,TRBJ2-2,TRBV7-2,CASSPFLKSTGELFF,TGTGCCAGCAGCCCCTTCCTCAAGAGCACCGGGGAGCTGTTTTTT
TRBD1,.,TRBJ2-3,TRBV5-4,CASSSARDRATDTQYF,TGTGCCAGCAGCTCCGCCCGGGACAGGGCCACAGATACGCAGTATTTT
.,few,TRBJ2-5,TRBV11-2,CASSPKGSETQYF,TGTGCCAGCAGTCCAAAGGGCTCAGAGACCCAGTACTTC
TRBD1,.,TRBJ2-5,TRBV28,CASSLFGTAEETQYF,TGTGCCAGCAGTTTGTTTGGGACAGCGGAAGAGACCCAGTACTTC
TRBD1,few,TRBJ2-7,TRBV27,CASRRTGEVYEQYF,TGTGCCAGCAGGAGAACAGGGGAAGTCTACGAGCAGTACTTC
TRBD1,.,TRBJ2-3,TRBV27,CASSHRRGPATDMQYF,TGTGCCAGCAGTCACCGCAGGGGGCCAGCGACAGATATGCAGTATTTT
TRBD2,.,TRBJ2-7,TRBV4-3,CASSQDRGSGRNSYEQYF,TGCGCCAGCAGCCAAGATCGAGGTAGCGGGAGGAACTCCTACGAGCAGTACTTC
TRBD2,.,TRBJ2-7,TRBV6-5,CASSSSAGGPYEQYF,TGTGCCAGCAGTTCTTCAGCGGGAGGGCCGTACGAGCAGTACTTC
.,.,TRBJ2-5,TRBV29-1,CSFRATQETQYF,TGCAGCTTCCGGGCTACACAAGAGACCCAGTACTTC